These 7 T cell receptor beta chains originate from one sample sequenced in a study of glioma-infiltrating T cells after dendritic cell vaccination. Time point described: after dendritic cell vaccination, including at tumor progression/relapse. Libraries were prepared by immunoSEQ multiplex PCR; TCRdb keeps only in-frame clonotypes and omits some of them. The sample carries tens of thousands of clones, 70% to 90% recorded once. The sequences come from blood, collected after dendritic cell vaccination. All receptors derive from a human donor with glioblastoma.

In this sample, this clone turned up a few times. The rearrangement uses TRBV28 and TRBJ1-3; D unclear. V gave up 9 bases and J gave up 0 bases, with 12 bases separating them. Germline-derived CDR1 and CDR2 are MDHEN and SYDVKM. CDR3 size: 14 residues. As DNA, the CDR3 is TGTGCCAGTTCCAGGTCGCTCTCTGGAAACACCATATATTTT. Amino acid sequence: CASSRSLSGNTIYF.

J is TRBJ2-3 and V is TRBV9; 9 bases align to TRBD2. V was clipped by 0 bases and J by 5 bases; unmatched bases: 4. This CDR3 is 15 amino acids long. The germline V gene has CDR1 SGDLS and CDR2 YYNGEE. The CDR3 coding sequence is TGTGCCAGCAGCGTAGGTGTTAGCGGGGGAGATACGCAGTATTTT. Residues: CASSVGVSGGDTQYF.

The V and J genes are TRBV11-3 and TRBJ2-1, with TRBD2 matching 9 bases. The CDR3 runs to 15 residues. The germline gives CDR1 SGHNT, CDR2 YENEEA. V was clipped by 10 bases and J by 6 bases; unmatched bases: 13. This chain's CDR3 is CANQPLAGESNEQFF. For the CDR3, the DNA is TGTGCCAACCAACCCTTAGCGGGAGAGTCCAATGAGCAGTTCTTC.

The V call is TRBV14, the J call TRBJ2-2; D not resolved. The CDR3 length is 16 residues. Germline CDR1 and CDR2: SGHDN and FVKESK. Deletions cut 0 bases from V and 3 bases from J, with 11 bases between. CDR3 in DNA: TGTGCCAGCAGCCAAGAACCGGGTCTTCACACCGGGGAGCTGTTTTTT. Translating it yields CASSQEPGLHTGELFF.

The chain links TRBV18 to TRBJ2-2, with 8 bases identical to TRBD2. V trimming: 3 bases; J trimming: 0 bases; junction bases outside the gene matches: 0. Germline CDR1 KGHSH, CDR2 LQKENI. This CDR3 spans 15 amino acids. The CDR3 here is CASSPGLANTGELFF. As DNA, the CDR3 is TGTGCCAGCTCACCGGGACTAGCGAACACCGGGGAGCTGTTTTTT.

The rearrangement links TRBV2 to TRBJ2-5; 8 bases are shared with TRBD1. After removal of 2 bases from V and 4 bases from J, the junction contained 3 bases not matched to a gene. The CDR3 runs 14 residues. Germline CDR1 reads SNHLY; CDR2 reads FYNNEI. CDR3 residues: CASSEQGAGETQYF. CDR3 nucleotides: TGTGCCAGCAGTGAACAGGGGGCTGGAGAGACCCAGTACTTC. The complete variable domain, with remaining parts taken from reference TRBV2 and TRBJ2-5, reads EPEVTQTPSHQVTQMGQEVILRCVPISNHLYFYWYRQILGQKVEFLVSFYNNEISEKSEIFDDQFSVERPDGSNFTLKIRSTKLEDSAMYFCASSEQGAGETQYFGPGTRLLVL.

This clone has just a few counts. For the CDR3, the DNA is TGTGCCAGTAGACAGGACAGGGGCACTGAAGCTTTCTTT. Translated: CASRQDRGTEAFF. The chain joins TRBV19 to TRBJ1-1; 9 nucleotides line up with TRBD1. The CDR3 consists of 13 residues. Germline CDR1 and CDR2: LNHDA and SQIVND (reference sequence). Trimming cost V 6 bases and J 4 bases; bases outside gene matches: 3.